This TCR beta chain is from a study of memory CD4+ T cells and cytomegalovirus serostatus. In the study overall: Healthy Belgian adult donors included about nine CMV-positive and 24 CMV-negative people. Study results and limitations: CD4+ memory repertoires contained about 40% of the 164 reported CMV TCRbeta sequences.

Single viable CD3+CD4+CD8-CD45RO+ cells were sorted as the memory CD4+ T cells. Serum IgG to CMV pp150, pp28, p38 and p52 defined serostatus. With regard to this clone: Its specificity is unknown.

As handled by the study authors: Out-of-frame sequences were removed, leaving 2,204,828 distinct TCRbeta sequences. Data came from immunoSEQ multiplex PCR; TCRdb stores just in-frame clones and leaves some out. V and J calls and clone size come straight from that table; D and trimming were deduced from the DNA. The table lists more than 45,000 clones, about 77% of them singletons. Trimming took off 1 base at V and 1 base at J, with 13 bases between the two ends. This CDR3 spans 16 amino acids. CDR1 and CDR2 (germline): MGHRA, YSYEKL. The receptor comes from an adult in good health and CMV-seronegative. The source material was memory CD4+ T cells from blood. This chain links TRBV4-1 with TRBJ2-5; TRBD1 might be the D (5 bases). The CDR3 DNA reads as TGCGCCAGCAGCCAAGTCTCCGGACATATCCAAGAGACCCAGTACTTC. The encoded protein is CASSQVSGHIQETQYF.